This TCR beta chain was found in a study of T cells after yellow fever vaccination. Germline CDR1 and CDR2: MDHEN and SYDVKM. CDR3 length: 15 amino acids. The V and J ends lost 4 bases and 5 bases, in that order; junction bases with no gene match: 9. At least ten counts were recorded for this clonotype. The target antigen is unknown. Overall study findings and caveats: Among all clonotypes, a small share was observed in both CD4 and CD8 compartments.

TCRdb re-analysed the 5' RACE reads in MiXCR, keeping a single row per CDR3 protein. The sample includes more than 65,000 distinct CDR3 sequences, approximately 5% of them seen just once. Here the sequenced sample was CD4+ T cells sorted from PBMCs, taken less than 18 days after the first yellow fever vaccination. The source is a man aged 18 to 35 who received the YFV17D yellow fever vaccine. The rearrangement joins TRBV28 to TRBJ2-5; TRBD1 aligns across 8 bases. The CDR3 here is CASSSQGAYMETQYF. CDR3 bases: TGTGCCAGCAGTTCCCAGGGGGCTTACATGGAGACCCAGTACTTC.